This T cell receptor (beta chain) was captured by sequencing in a study of brain T cells in children with intractable seizures. Study observations and caveats: HCMV serostatus was not known, and viral specificity came from CDR3 similarity only. Pre- and post-surgery blood differed in depth, so pre-surgery absences may be undersampling.

Only in-frame clones appear in the TCRdb table, and some are missing; sequencing was by immunoSEQ multiplex PCR. The sample lists approximately 330,000 clones; roughly 92% were seen once. As for this clone: Its antigen is not identified.

Time point noted: blood from clinic visit 5 months post-surgery; TSC patient then seizure free. Surgery cases with the highest brain T cell transcript signatures were chosen for sequencing. Per the germline V gene, CDR1 is MNHEY and CDR2 is SMNVEV (reference sequence). The V and J ends lost 1 base and 5 bases, in that order; junction bases with no gene match: 1. The length of the CDR3 is 13 residues. Sample: peripheral blood, taken roughly 5 months after surgery. The chain uses TRBV27 and TRBJ2-5; 7 bases fit TRBD2. This receptor was obtained from a boy in the first two years of life with tuberous sclerosis and intractable seizures. The CDR3 bases are TGTGCCAGCAGTTTATGGCGGGGGGAGACCCAGTACTTC. This translates into CASSLWRGETQYF.